A single sample is the source of the 31 T cell receptor beta chains below, sequenced in a study of shared clonotypes between healthy human individuals. Assay used: immunoSEQ multiplex PCR; TCRdb lists only in-frame clones, some missing. The sample shows hundreds of thousands of clones, 90% to 97% of them seen only once. Sequenced input: naive CD4+ T cells sorted from blood. As to subset: CD45RA+ positively selected. The receptors were gathered from a woman between 25 and 40 years old in good health.

The chain joins TRBV6-5 to TRBJ2-1; TRBD2 agrees at 14 bases. This CDR3 contains 15 residues. The V gene's germline CDR1 is MNHEY and CDR2 SVGAGI. The ends lost 4 bases at V and 7 bases at J; junction bases unmatched: 3. CDR3 nucleotide sequence: TGTGCCAGCAGTTCGACTAGCGGGAGGGTAAATGAGCAGTTCTTC. Translated: CASSSTSGRVNEQFF.

The chain employs TRBV6-5 and TRBJ2-2; D is possibly TRBD1 (6 bases). The CDR3 has 13 residues. Trimming took 6 bases from V and 7 from J, leaving 12 bases between them. CDR1 and CDR2 (germline): MNHEY, SVGAGI. CDR3 sequence (DNA): TGTGCCAGCAGCATACAGGGCAGCGGGGAGCTGTTTTTT. This translates into CASSIQGSGELFF.

At least ten counts were recorded for this clone. The genes are TRBV5-1 and TRBJ2-3; D is uncertain. The V gene lost 4 bases and the J gene lost 5 bases, with 14 bases spanning the gap. From germline, CDR1 is SGHRS and CDR2 YFSETQ. CDR3 length equals 14 residues. The CDR3 coding sequence is TGCGCCAGCAGCGTGCCTCAGATCAGAGATACGCAGTATTTT. It is translated as CASSVPQIRDTQYF.

The gene calls are TRBV2 and TRBJ1-4; D might be TRBD1 (5 bases). The CDR3 sequence is 13 residues long. Deletions cut 3 bases from V and 8 bases from J, with 10 bases between. CDR1 SNHLY and CDR2 FYNNEI come from the germline V gene. The CDR3 is CASSEGTGEKLFF. CDR3 DNA sequence: TGTGCCAGCAGTGAGGGGACCGGGGAAAAACTGTTTTTT.

The CDR3 loop reads CASSPGQGWSNEKLFF. In nucleotides, the CDR3 is TGTGCCAGCAGCCCGGGACAGGGCTGGTCTAATGAAAAACTGTTTTTT. The chain has TRBV7-9 and TRBJ1-4; 9 bases fit TRBD1. The CDR3 extends over 16 amino acids. The germline V gene encodes CDR1 SEHNR and CDR2 FQNEAQ (reference sequence). Losses at the gene ends were 5 bases for V and 3 bases for J; bases not matched to a gene: 7.

The chain recombines TRBV28 with TRBJ2-7, with D unresolved. The V end was cut by 6 bases, the J end by 3 bases, with 12 bases between. Germline CDR1 reads MDHEN; CDR2 reads SYDVKM. The CDR3 is 13 residues long. The CDR3: CASRASSSYEQYF. The CDR3, as DNA: TGTGCCAGCAGGGCTTCAAGCAGCTACGAGCAGTACTTC.

The gene calls are TRBV7-2 and TRBJ2-5; TRBD2 might be the D (6 bases). Trimming removed 0 bases at V and 5 bases at J, with 22 bases between. The CDR3 has 18 amino acids. Germline CDR1 reads SGHTA; CDR2 reads FQGNSA. CDR3 sequence: CASSLALAAGPPWETQYF. DNA for the CDR3: TGTGCCAGCAGCTTAGCCCTGGCAGCGGGTCCTCCCTGGGAGACCCAGTACTTC.

This clone was seen only once. This chain links TRBV4-2 with TRBJ2-1, with TRBD2 matching 8 bases. The CDR3 is 18 residues long. V dropped 0 bases and J dropped 2; count of bases not matched to a gene: 9. Germline assignment: CDR1 LGHNA and CDR2 YNFKEQ. The CDR3 reads CASSQDAGAGRAYNEQFF. CDR3 coding DNA: TGTGCCAGCAGCCAAGACGCCGGCGCCGGGAGGGCCTACAATGAGCAGTTCTTC.

This chain joins TRBV10-3 and TRBJ2-2; no definite D call. CDR3 length: 18 residues. Trimming took 4 bases from V and 0 from J, leaving 18 bases between them. Germline assignment: CDR1 ENHRY and CDR2 SYGVKD. CDR3 residues: CAISGWGNHYSNTGELFF. DNA of the CDR3: TGTGCCATCAGTGGGTGGGGTAACCATTATTCGAACACCGGGGAGCTGTTTTTT.

The chain joins TRBV25-1 to TRBJ2-1; TRBD2 matches at 9 bases. The CDR3 has 16 residues. V lost 5 bases, J lost 6 bases, and 11 bases stayed unmatched. Germline V gene lookup returns CDR1 MGHDK and CDR2 SYGVNS. The CDR3 reads CASSRGGGRAPNEQFF. CDR3 in DNA: TGTGCCAGCAGTCGGGGAGGCGGGAGGGCCCCCAATGAGCAGTTCTTC. The whole variable domain, filled in from reference TRBV25-1 and TRBJ2-1, reads EADIYQTPRYLVIGTGKKITLECSQTMGHDKMYWYQQDPGMELHLIHYSYGVNSTEKGDLSSESTVSRIRTEHFPLTLESARPSHTSQYLCASSRGGGRAPNEQFFGPGTRLTVL.

The CDR3 nucleotides read TGTGCCAGCAGTTACTCAGGCGGGGGGATCGGAAACACCATATATTTT. It codes for CASSYSGGGIGNTIYF. J is TRBJ1-3 and V is TRBV6-5; D perhaps matches TRBD1 (5 bases). Germline CDR1 is MNHEY and CDR2 is SVGAGI. The CDR3 is 16 residues long. V lost 0 bases, J lost 4 bases, and 13 bases lay in between.

The genes are TRBV12-5 and TRBJ2-3; D might be TRBD2 (5 bases). The germline V gene has CDR1 LGHNT and CDR2 FRNRAP. The length of the CDR3 is 18 residues. The V and J ends lost 0 bases and 1 base respectively, with 17 bases between them. CDR3 sequence reads: CASGLVAKAERGTDTQYF. DNA for the CDR3: TGTGCTAGTGGTTTGGTAGCAAAGGCAGAGAGGGGCACAGATACGCAGTATTTT.

V and J are TRBV6-1 and TRBJ1-4; no clear D gene. The CDR3 length is 13 residues. Germline V CDR1 and CDR2: MNHNS, SASEGT. Trimming took off 4 bases at V and 5 bases at J, with 8 bases between the two ends. In DNA, the CDR3 is TGTGCCAGCAGTGTTCAGCTCAATGAAAAACTGTTTTTT. This encodes CASSVQLNEKLFF.

The genes are TRBV10-3 and TRBJ2-2, with D uncertain. Germline CDR1 is ENHRY and CDR2 is SYGVKD. This CDR3 has 16 residues. Trimming pared 3 bases from V and 0 bases from J, leaving 11 bases between. The CDR3 DNA follows: TGTGCCATCAGTGAAGGAGACACAGCGAACACCGGGGAGCTGTTTTTT. Its protein is CAISEGDTANTGELFF.

This chain links TRBV6-5 with TRBJ2-3, with TRBD1 as a possible D gene (6 bases). CDR1 and CDR2 from the germline V gene are MNHEY and SVGAGI. V shed 4 bases and J shed 1 base, with 15 bases lying between them. CDR3 length: 16 residues. Here the CDR3 DNA reads TGTGCCAGCAGTTTCCTTACAGGGTCAGGCACAGATACGCAGTATTTT. Translation gives CASSFLTGSGTDTQYF.

V is TRBV5-1 and J is TRBJ2-2, with TRBD2 as a possible D gene (5 bases). CDR3 length: 16 amino acids. V lost 4 bases, J lost 0 bases, and 13 bases lay in between. Germline loops: CDR1 SGHRS, CDR2 YFSETQ. The CDR3 DNA sequence: TGCGCCAGCAGCCTTACACCCGGGGCGAACACCGGGGAGCTGTTTTTT. It codes for CASSLTPGANTGELFF.

The chain has TRBV28 and TRBJ2-7; tentatively, D is TRBD1 or TRBD2 (5 bases each). The CDR3 totals 13 residues. The V and J ends lost 9 bases and 4 bases respectively, with 16 bases between them. The germline V gene encodes CDR1 MDHEN and CDR2 SYDVKM. This chain's CDR3 is CASHLGWGYEQYF. DNA for the CDR3: TGTGCCAGTCATCTAGGTTGGGGGTACGAGCAGTACTTC.

This sequence joins TRBV28 and TRBJ2-7; D uncertain. The CDR3 has 14 amino acids. V lost 4 bases and J lost 5, with 15 bases in between. Germline CDR1 is MDHEN and CDR2 is SYDVKM. The CDR3 loop is CASSSAGLSNEQYF. CDR3 DNA sequence: TGTGCCAGCAGTTCTGCAGGCTTATCGAACGAGCAGTACTTC.

The sample holds one count of this clone. The rearrangement links TRBV28 to TRBJ2-7; 15 bases match TRBD2. CDR1 is MDHEN, CDR2 SYDVKM, per germline. This CDR3 is built from 17 residues. V was clipped by 3 bases and J by 2 bases; unmatched bases: 5. CDR3 amino acids: CASSLPGLAGGPYEQYF. As DNA, the CDR3 is TGTGCCAGCAGTTTGCCCGGACTAGCGGGAGGGCCCTACGAGCAGTACTTC.

The gene calls are TRBV5-1 and TRBJ2-1; no firm D call. Germline loops: CDR1 SGHRS, CDR2 YFSETQ. There are 16 residues in the CDR3. Trimming stripped 0 bases from V and 0 bases from J, with 10 bases between. CDR3 amino acids: CASSLVQKSSYNEQFF. The CDR3 region has the DNA TGCGCCAGCAGCTTGGTACAGAAAAGCTCCTACAATGAGCAGTTCTTC.

The chain combines TRBV6-5 with TRBJ1-1; 8 bases are a match to TRBD1. Germline lookup yields CDR1 MNHEY and CDR2 SVGAGI. Trimming removed 7 bases from V and 3 bases from J; junction bases left unmatched: 4. The CDR3 length is 13 residues. CDR3 sequence reads: CASKGTGHTEAFF. The CDR3 bases are TGTGCCAGCAAGGGGACAGGACACACTGAAGCTTTCTTT.

This chain uses TRBV18 with TRBJ1-5; D unresolved. CDR1 is KGHSH, CDR2 LQKENI, per germline. Trimming shortened V by 10 bases and J by 5 bases, and 18 bases separated the two germline ends. The CDR3 runs to 14 residues. CDR3 nucleotide sequence: TGTGCCACCTCGAAAAGCAGAGATTATCAGCCCCAGCATTTT. This sequence encodes CATSKSRDYQPQHF.

This clone appeared once. This sequence joins TRBV11-2 and TRBJ2-7, with D unresolved. V was pared by 5 bases and J by 4 bases, with 9 bases between. CDR3 length: 12 residues. Germline lookup yields CDR1 SGHAT and CDR2 FQNNGV. CDR3 in DNA: TGTGCCAGCAGCCCCGTAGCTTACGAGCAGTACTTC. The encoded protein is CASSPVAYEQYF.

This chain joins TRBV21-1 and TRBJ2-3. TRBV21-1 is given as a pseudogene. This CDR3 spans 15 amino acids. The CDR3 reads CASSKEGGYWDTQYF. Here the CDR3 DNA reads TGTGCCAGCAGCAAAGAGGGTGGGTATTGGGATACGCAGTATTTT.

The rearrangement links TRBV5-5 to TRBJ2-3; no definite D call. The germline gives CDR1 SGHKS, CDR2 YYEKEE (reference sequence). V was cut by 0 bases and J by 3 bases, with 11 bases left in between. CDR3 length equals 15 residues. CDR3 nucleotide sequence: TGTGCCAGCAGCTTGGGCACAGCCAATACAGATACGCAGTATTTT. Its translation is CASSLGTANTDTQYF.

In this sample, this clone turned up once. This chain connects TRBV5-1 to TRBJ1-5; the match to TRBD1 covers 8 bases. Germline CDR1 is SGHRS and CDR2 is YFSETQ. V trimming: 4 bases; J trimming: 0 bases; junction bases outside the gene matches: 9. This CDR3 region has 17 residues. CDR3 in amino acids: CASSVKSRGPSNQPQHF. The CDR3 nucleotides are TGCGCCAGCAGCGTGAAATCCAGGGGGCCTAGCAATCAGCCCCAGCATTTT.

This clone occurred once. J is TRBJ1-6 and V is TRBV28; a possible D gene is TRBD1 (6 bases). CDR3 length: 13 amino acids. Trimming removed 1 base at V and 12 bases at J, with 10 bases between. CDR1 is MDHEN and CDR2 is SYDVKM in the germline V gene. CDR3 loop: CASSLSKGGPLHF. For the CDR3, the DNA is TGTGCCAGCAGTTTATCTAAGGGGGGACCCCTCCACTTT.

The chain carries TRBV10-2 and TRBJ1-4; 7 bases line up with TRBD1. The germline V gene encodes CDR1 WSHSY and CDR2 SAAADI. This CDR3 region has 13 residues. The V and J ends lost 8 bases and 0 bases, in that order; junction bases with no gene match: 0. The CDR3 DNA sequence: TGCGCCAGCGGGACAGCAACTAATGAAAAACTGTTTTTT. The encoded protein is CASGTATNEKLFF.

J is TRBJ1-2 and V is TRBV5-1; 10 positions match TRBD1. The CDR3 length is 14 residues. Germline V gene lookup returns CDR1 SGHRS and CDR2 YFSETQ. V shed 4 bases, J shed 4 bases, and the junction held 4 bases outside the gene matches. This CDR3 reads CASSVDRGTYGYTF. CDR3 coding DNA: TGCGCCAGCAGCGTGGACAGGGGGACCTATGGCTACACCTTC.

This chain connects TRBV5-1 to TRBJ2-1; 11 nucleotides line up with TRBD2. V gave up 0 bases and J gave up 4 bases; unmatched junction bases: 6. The CDR3 covers 17 residues. CDR1 is SGHRS and CDR2 is YFSETQ in the germline V gene. The CDR3 DNA is TGCGCCAGCAGCTTGGGTTCTAGCGGGAGGTTTTACAATGAGCAGTTCTTC. Its translation: CASSLGSSGRFYNEQFF.

The chain links TRBV19 to TRBJ2-7; 7 bases line up with TRBD2. CDR1 is LNHDA and CDR2 is SQIVND in the germline V gene (reference sequence). J lost 0 bases, V lost 1 base, and 3 bases had no gene match. This CDR3 has 15 residues. The CDR3 bases are TGTGCCAGTAGTATAGCGGGAGGTCTCTCCTACGAGCAGTACTTC. This translates into CASSIAGGLSYEQYF. The whole variable domain, remainder taken from reference TRBV19 and TRBJ2-7, is DGGITQSPKYLFRKEGQNVTLSCEQNLNHDAMYWYRQDPGQGLRLIYYSQIVNDFQKGDIAEGYSVSREKKESFPLTVTSAQKNPTAFYLCASSIAGGLSYEQYFGPGTRLTVT.